Detailed here is one T cell receptor (beta chain). The antigen is unknown. The CDR3 spans 15 residues. Germline values: CDR1 SGDLS, CDR2 YYNGEE. Trimming cost V 0 bases and J 5 bases; bases outside gene matches: 7. The data were obtained in a study of Graves' ophthalmopathy and Graves' hyperthyroidism. General study results and limits: Blood samples also showed most expanded thyroid clonotypes exceeding 0.001 frequency. A 13-signature model separated ophthalmopathy from stable hyperthyroidism, reaching approximately 88% sensitivity and roughly 82% specificity cross-validated. With 65% to 71% sensitivity and about 74% specificity, the model predicted ophthalmopathy progression.

Using RNA transcripts, the TCR beta CDR3 regions were amplified. HTBI primers primed a first-round RT-PCR, and a second-round multiplex PCR followed. TCRdb processed the multiplex PCR reads anew with MiXCR; each CDR3 protein has one entry. This table has about 590,000 distinct CDR3 sequences, under 45% appearing once. This chain joins TRBV9 and TRBJ1-2; 7 bases line up with TRBD1. The clonotype originates from an adult man with Graves' hyperthyroidism. The sequenced material came from peripheral blood or thyroid tissue (not recorded which). DNA of the CDR3: TGTGCCAGCAGCGTAGCGGGGGACAGACCTTATGGCTACACCTTC. It encodes CASSVAGDRPYGYTF. Supplemented by reference TRBV9 and TRBJ1-2, the full variable domain reads DSGVTQTPKHLITATGQRVTLRCSPRSGDLSVYWYQQSLDQGLQFLIQYYNGEERAKGNILERFSAQQFPDLHSELNLSSLELGDSALYFCASSVAGDRPYGYTFGSGTRLTVV.